This TCR beta chain was identified in a study of radiation and T cells in renal cell carcinoma. Germline values: CDR1 DFQATT, CDR2 SNEGSKA (reference sequence). The V end lost 2 bases, the J end lost 6 bases, and 4 bases lay between the germline ends. The CDR3 has 10 amino acids. Produced via immunoSEQ multiplex PCR; TCRdb's table is partial and in-frame only. The profile shows roughly 80,000 clones, around four fifths of them singletons. Noted time point: blood 4 weeks post-SBRT, at nephrectomy. The treatment: 15 Gy SBRT to primary tumor, nephrectomy 4 weeks later. The input for sequencing was blood, taken from a patient whose treatment included radiotherapy and nephrectomy. The rearrangement uses TRBV20-1 and TRBJ1-1; D is uncertain. The TCR comes from an older woman with renal cell carcinoma. CDR3 in DNA: TGCAGTGCTAGAACTTCTGAAGCTTTCTTT. This codes for CSARTSEAFF.